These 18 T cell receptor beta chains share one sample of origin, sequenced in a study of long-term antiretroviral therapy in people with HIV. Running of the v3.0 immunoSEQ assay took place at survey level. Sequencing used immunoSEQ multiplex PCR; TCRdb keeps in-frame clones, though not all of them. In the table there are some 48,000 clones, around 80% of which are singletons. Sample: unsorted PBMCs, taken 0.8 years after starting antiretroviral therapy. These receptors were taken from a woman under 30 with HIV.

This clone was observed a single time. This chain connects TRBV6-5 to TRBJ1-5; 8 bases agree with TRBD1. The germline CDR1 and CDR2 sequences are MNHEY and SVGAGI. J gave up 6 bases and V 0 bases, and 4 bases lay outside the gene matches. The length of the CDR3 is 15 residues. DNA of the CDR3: TGTGCCAGCAGTTACTCGACAGGGGAGGCTCAGCCCCAGCATTTT. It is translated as CASSYSTGEAQPQHF.

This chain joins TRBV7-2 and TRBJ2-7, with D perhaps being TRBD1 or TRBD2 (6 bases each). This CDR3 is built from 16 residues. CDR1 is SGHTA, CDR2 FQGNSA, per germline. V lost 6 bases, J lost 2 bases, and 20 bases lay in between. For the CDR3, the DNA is TGTGCCAGCAGAAAAACGGCGGGGCAGGGGACCTACGAGCAGTACTTC. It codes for CASRKTAGQGTYEQYF.

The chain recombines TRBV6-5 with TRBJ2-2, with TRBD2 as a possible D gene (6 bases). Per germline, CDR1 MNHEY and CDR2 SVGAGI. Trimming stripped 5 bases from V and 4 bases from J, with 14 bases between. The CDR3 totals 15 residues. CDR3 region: CASSPYLASTGELFF. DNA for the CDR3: TGTGCCAGCAGTCCTTATCTAGCGAGCACCGGGGAGCTGTTTTTT.

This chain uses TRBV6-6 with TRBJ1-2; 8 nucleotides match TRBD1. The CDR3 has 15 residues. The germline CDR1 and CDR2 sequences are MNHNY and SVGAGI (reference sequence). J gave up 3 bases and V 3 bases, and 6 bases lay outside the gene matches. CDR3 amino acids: CASSYGQGRDYGYTF. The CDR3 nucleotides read TGTGCCAGCAGTTATGGACAGGGTCGGGACTATGGCTACACCTTC.

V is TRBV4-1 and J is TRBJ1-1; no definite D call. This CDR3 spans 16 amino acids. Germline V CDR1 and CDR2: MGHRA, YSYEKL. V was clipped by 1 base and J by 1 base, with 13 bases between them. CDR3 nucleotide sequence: TGCGCCAGCAGCCAAGTGGCCACCTCAAGGAACACTGAAGCTTTCTTT. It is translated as CASSQVATSRNTEAFF.

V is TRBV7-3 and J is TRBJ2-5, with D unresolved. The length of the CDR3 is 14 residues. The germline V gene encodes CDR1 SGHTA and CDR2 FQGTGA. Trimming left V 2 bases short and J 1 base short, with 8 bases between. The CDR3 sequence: CASSLLGPQETQYF. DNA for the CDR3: TGTGCCAGCAGCTTACTAGGGCCCCAAGAGACCCAGTACTTC.

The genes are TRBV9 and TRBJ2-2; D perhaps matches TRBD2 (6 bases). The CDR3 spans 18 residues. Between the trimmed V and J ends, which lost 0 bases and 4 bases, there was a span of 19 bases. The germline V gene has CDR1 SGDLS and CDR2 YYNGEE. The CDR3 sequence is CASSVDPRREVVTGELFF. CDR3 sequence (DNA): TGTGCCAGCAGCGTAGACCCCCGGCGGGAAGTTGTCACCGGGGAGCTGTTTTTT.

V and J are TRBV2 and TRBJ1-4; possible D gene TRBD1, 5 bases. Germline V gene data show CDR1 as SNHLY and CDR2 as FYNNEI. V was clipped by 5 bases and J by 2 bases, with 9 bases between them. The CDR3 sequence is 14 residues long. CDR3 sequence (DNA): TGTGCCAGCAGTCCCGGGACCACTAATGAAAAACTGTTTTTT. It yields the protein CASSPGTTNEKLFF.

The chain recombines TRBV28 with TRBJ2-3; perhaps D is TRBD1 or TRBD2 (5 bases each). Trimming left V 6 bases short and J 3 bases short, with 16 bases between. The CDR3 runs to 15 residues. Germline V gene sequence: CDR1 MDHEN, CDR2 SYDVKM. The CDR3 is CASSPWGSGTDTQYF. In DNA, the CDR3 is TGTGCCAGCAGCCCCTGGGGGAGTGGGACAGATACGCAGTATTTT.

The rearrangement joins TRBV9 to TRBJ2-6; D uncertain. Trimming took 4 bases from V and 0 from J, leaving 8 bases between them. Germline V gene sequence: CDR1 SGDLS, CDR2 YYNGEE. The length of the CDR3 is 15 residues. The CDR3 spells CASSRGDSGANVLTF. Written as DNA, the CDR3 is TGTGCCAGCAGCCGAGGTGACTCTGGGGCCAACGTCCTGACTTTC.

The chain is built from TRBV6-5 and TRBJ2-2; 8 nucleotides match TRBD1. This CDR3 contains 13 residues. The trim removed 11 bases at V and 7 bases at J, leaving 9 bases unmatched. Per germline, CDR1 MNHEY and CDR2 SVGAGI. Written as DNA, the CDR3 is TGTGCCGGTCGACAGGGGCATGGCGGGGAGCTGTTTTTT. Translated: CAGRQGHGGELFF.

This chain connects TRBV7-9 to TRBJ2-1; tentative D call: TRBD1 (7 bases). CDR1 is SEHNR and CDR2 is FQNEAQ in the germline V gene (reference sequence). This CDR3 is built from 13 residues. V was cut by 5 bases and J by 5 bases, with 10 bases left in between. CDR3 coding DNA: TGTGCCAGCAGCGCAGGGGGGAACAATGAGCAGTTCTTC. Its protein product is CASSAGGNNEQFF.

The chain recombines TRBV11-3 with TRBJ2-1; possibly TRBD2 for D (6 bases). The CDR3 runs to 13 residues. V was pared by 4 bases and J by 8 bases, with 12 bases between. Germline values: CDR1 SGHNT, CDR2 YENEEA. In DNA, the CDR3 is TGTGCCAGCAGCTGGGGAGGATCCGATGAGCAGTTCTTC. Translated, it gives CASSWGGSDEQFF.

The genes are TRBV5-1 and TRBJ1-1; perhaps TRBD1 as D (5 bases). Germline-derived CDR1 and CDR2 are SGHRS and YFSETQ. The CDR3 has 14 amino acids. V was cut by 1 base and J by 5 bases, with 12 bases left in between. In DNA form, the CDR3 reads TGCGCCAGCAGCTTGATAGGGGAGGGAACTGAAGCTTTCTTT. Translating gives CASSLIGEGTEAFF.

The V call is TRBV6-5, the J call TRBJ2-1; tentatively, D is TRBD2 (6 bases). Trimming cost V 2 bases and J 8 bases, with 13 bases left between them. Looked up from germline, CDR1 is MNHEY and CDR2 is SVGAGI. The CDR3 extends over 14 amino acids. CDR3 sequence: CASSYGGGIDEQFF. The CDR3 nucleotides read TGTGCCAGCAGTTACGGTGGGGGGATCGATGAGCAGTTCTTC.

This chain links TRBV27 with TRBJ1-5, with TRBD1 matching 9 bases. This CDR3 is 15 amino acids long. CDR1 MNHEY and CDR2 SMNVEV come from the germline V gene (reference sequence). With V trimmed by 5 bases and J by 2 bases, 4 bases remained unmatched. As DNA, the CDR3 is TGTGCCAGCAGTCAATGGACAGGGGGCAATCAGCCCCAGCATTTT. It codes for CASSQWTGGNQPQHF.

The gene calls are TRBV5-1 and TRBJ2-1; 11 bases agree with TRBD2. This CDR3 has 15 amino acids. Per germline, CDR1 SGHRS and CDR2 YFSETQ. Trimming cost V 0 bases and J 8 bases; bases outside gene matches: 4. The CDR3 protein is CASSLAPGLADEQFF. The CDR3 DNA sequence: TGCGCCAGCAGCTTGGCGCCGGGACTAGCGGATGAGCAGTTCTTC. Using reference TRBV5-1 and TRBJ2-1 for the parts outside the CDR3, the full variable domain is KAGVTQTPRYLIKTRGQQVTLSCSPISGHRSVSWYQQTPGQGLQFLFEYFSETQRNKGNFPGRFSGRQFSNSRSEMNVSTLELGDSALYLCASSLAPGLADEQFFGPGTRLTVL.

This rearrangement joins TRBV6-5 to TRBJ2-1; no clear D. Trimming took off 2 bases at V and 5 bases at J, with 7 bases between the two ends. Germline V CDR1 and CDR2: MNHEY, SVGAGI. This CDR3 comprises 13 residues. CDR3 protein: CASSYPTNNEQFF. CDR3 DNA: TGTGCCAGCAGTTACCCTACAAACAATGAGCAGTTCTTC.